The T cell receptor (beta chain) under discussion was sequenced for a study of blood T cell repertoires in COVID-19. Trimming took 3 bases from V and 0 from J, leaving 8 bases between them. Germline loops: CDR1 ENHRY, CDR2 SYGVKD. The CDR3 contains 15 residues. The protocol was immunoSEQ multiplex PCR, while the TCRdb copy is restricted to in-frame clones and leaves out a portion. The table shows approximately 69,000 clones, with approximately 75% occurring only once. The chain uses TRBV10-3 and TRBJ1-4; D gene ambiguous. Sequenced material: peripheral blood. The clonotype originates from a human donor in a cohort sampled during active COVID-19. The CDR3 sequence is CAISETDSTNEKLFF. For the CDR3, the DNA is TGTGCCATCAGTGAAACAGATTCAACTAATGAAAAACTGTTTTTT.